This is a list of T cell receptor beta chains from one sample in a study of cytomegalovirus exposure and HLA in healthy donors. Sequenced by immunoSEQ multiplex PCR; TCRdb stores in-frame clones only, minus some. Of about 120,000 clones detected, roughly 82% appear once; the ten largest clones hold around 1.5%. The sequenced material came from PBMCs. The receptor source for this set is a woman under 30 in good health and CMV-seronegative. Both conserved end residues are part of each CDR3. D genes are given only for firm matches. Some rows have no size entry. The others give once, few or many, or a class for an expanded clone.

clone_size: -; j_call: TRBJ1-1; v_call: TRBV18; d_call: -; cdr3_nt: TGTGCCAGCTCACCGCGGGGGAACACTGAAGCTTTCTTT; cdr3_aa: CASSPRGNTEAFF
clone_size: -; j_call: TRBJ2-7; v_call: TRBV10-1; d_call: -; cdr3_nt: TGCGCCAGCAGTGAACGGGGGGCAGGGTCCGAGCAGTACTTC; cdr3_aa: CASSERGAGSEQYF
clone_size: -; j_call: TRBJ1-1; v_call: TRBV9; d_call: -; cdr3_nt: TGTGCCAGCAGCGCATCCAAGGGGAAGGGGAAGCCTGAAGCTTTCTTT; cdr3_aa: CASSASKGKGKPEAFF
clone_size: -; j_call: TRBJ1-5; v_call: TRBV19; d_call: -; cdr3_nt: TGTGCCAGTAGTTGGGGGGGGTGGGGTTCAAATCAGCCCCAGCATTTT; cdr3_aa: CASSWGGWGSNQPQHF
clone_size: -; j_call: TRBJ2-1; v_call: TRBV9; d_call: -; cdr3_nt: TGTGCCAGCAGCGTAGGAGGAGGCCGGGGCTCCTACAATGAGCAGTTCTTC; cdr3_aa: CASSVGGGRGSYNEQFF
clone_size: -; j_call: TRBJ1-2; v_call: TRBV5-6; d_call: -; cdr3_nt: TGTGCCAGCAGGCCGGACTTTGGGCTCGATGAGGGCTATGGCTACACCTTC; cdr3_aa: CASRPDFGLDEGYGYTF
clone_size: -; j_call: TRBJ1-5; v_call: TRBV27; d_call: -; cdr3_nt: TGTGCCAGCAGTTTATCCGGTTGGCAGCCCCAGCATTTT; cdr3_aa: CASSLSGWQPQHF
clone_size: few; j_call: TRBJ2-2; v_call: TRBV19; d_call: -; cdr3_nt: TGTGCCAGTACGGGGGCCCGGGAGGCCGGGGAGCTGTTTTTT; cdr3_aa: CASTGAREAGELFF
clone_size: -; j_call: TRBJ2-7; v_call: TRBV5-4; d_call: -; cdr3_nt: TGTGCCAGCAGCTTGGGCGGGGTGGTCTCCTACGAGCAGTACTTC; cdr3_aa: CASSLGGVVSYEQYF
clone_size: -; j_call: TRBJ2-3; v_call: TRBV5-1; d_call: -; cdr3_nt: TGCGCCAGCTACCCAGGACAGACCACAGATACGCAGTATTTT; cdr3_aa: CASYPGQTTDTQYF
clone_size: -; j_call: TRBJ2-1; v_call: TRBV7-2; d_call: TRBD2; cdr3_nt: TGTGCCAGCAGTCTCGGGGGGGGAGTGAACAATGAGCAGTTCTTC; cdr3_aa: CASSLGGGVNNEQFF
clone_size: few; j_call: TRBJ2-1; v_call: TRBV11-2; d_call: -; cdr3_nt: TGTGCCAGCAGCTTCGTTTTCCAGGGGAATGAGCAGTTCTTC; cdr3_aa: CASSFVFQGNEQFF
clone_size: -; j_call: TRBJ2-6; v_call: TRBV10-2; d_call: -; cdr3_nt: TGCGCCAGCACCTCTCTGACAGGCTCTGGGGCCAACGTCCTGACTTTC; cdr3_aa: CASTSLTGSGANVLTF
clone_size: -; j_call: TRBJ2-1; v_call: TRBV14; d_call: -; cdr3_nt: TGTGCCAGCAGCCAAGTTGGCGGGGCCTCCTACAATGAGCAGTTCTTC; cdr3_aa: CASSQVGGASYNEQFF
clone_size: -; j_call: TRBJ1-3; v_call: TRBV5-1; d_call: TRBD1; cdr3_nt: TGCGCCAGCAGCTTGGATGGACAGGGCACCATATATTTT; cdr3_aa: CASSLDGQGTIYF
clone_size: -; j_call: TRBJ2-5; v_call: TRBV19; d_call: TRBD2; cdr3_nt: TGTGCCAGTAGTATAGGGTTGGCTAGCGGGAGGATCGGGTTCCAAGAGACCCAGTACTTC; cdr3_aa: CASSIGLASGRIGFQETQYF
clone_size: -; j_call: TRBJ1-1; v_call: TRBV4-2; d_call: -; cdr3_nt: TGTGCCAGCAGCCAAGTTCCGGGGGACACTGAAGCTTTCTTT; cdr3_aa: CASSQVPGDTEAFF
clone_size: few; j_call: TRBJ1-1; v_call: TRBV27; d_call: -; cdr3_nt: TGTGCCAGCAGCCCCTCTTGGGGAGACACTGAAGCTTTCTTT; cdr3_aa: CASSPSWGDTEAFF
clone_size: once; j_call: TRBJ1-6; v_call: TRBV30; d_call: -; cdr3_nt: TGTGCCTGGAGAGGGGTAAATTCACCCCTCCACTTT; cdr3_aa: CAWRGVNSPLHF
clone_size: -; j_call: TRBJ2-1; v_call: TRBV12-5; d_call: -; cdr3_nt: TGTGCTAGTGGTTTGTTAGCGTTCTCCTACAATGAGCAGTTCTTC; cdr3_aa: CASGLLAFSYNEQFF
clone_size: -; j_call: TRBJ2-5; v_call: TRBV4-2; d_call: TRBD2; cdr3_nt: TGTGCCAGCTCGGGGGGAGTACAAGAGACCCAGTACTTC; cdr3_aa: CASSGGVQETQYF
clone_size: -; j_call: TRBJ2-1; v_call: TRBV19; d_call: TRBD1; cdr3_nt: TGTGCCAGCCGACACAGGGGAAGCTCCTACAATGAGCAGTTCTTC; cdr3_aa: CASRHRGSSYNEQFF
clone_size: -; j_call: TRBJ2-1; v_call: TRBV6-6; d_call: TRBD1; cdr3_nt: TGTGCCAGCAGTCAAGACAGGGTCTCCTACAATGAGCAGTTCTTC; cdr3_aa: CASSQDRVSYNEQFF
clone_size: -; j_call: TRBJ2-7; v_call: TRBV29-1; d_call: TRBD1; cdr3_nt: TGCAGCGTTTACGGACAGGTCGGATGGTCCGAGCAGTACTTC; cdr3_aa: CSVYGQVGWSEQYF
clone_size: -; j_call: TRBJ2-4; v_call: TRBV4-2; d_call: TRBD2; cdr3_nt: TGTGCCGGCAGCCCCGGTAGCGGGGTAAACAGTCAGTACTTC; cdr3_aa: CAGSPGSGVNSQYF